This TCR beta chain is from a study of T cell responses to AZD1222 COVID-19 vaccine. Measured with immunoSEQ multiplex PCR; TCRdb has only the in-frame clones, and not every one. The table shows 55,000 to 65,000 clones, with roughly 89% occurring only once. The input for sequencing was peripheral blood, taken 28 days after the second AZD1222 dose. The TCR originated in an adult who received the AZD1222 COVID-19 vaccine.

The CDR3 region is CASTRKAGNEVSPYEQYF. CDR3 bases: TGTGCCAGTACCCGAAAGGCGGGGAATGAGGTCAGCCCCTACGAGCAGTACTTC. The V call is TRBV19, the J call TRBJ2-7, with D perhaps TRBD2 (6 bases). Germline loops: CDR1 LNHDA, CDR2 SQIVND (reference sequence). V was pared by 7 bases and J by 2 bases, with 27 bases between. This CDR3 spans 18 amino acids.